The 32 T cell receptor beta chains given below trace back to one sample, sequenced in a study of blood T cell repertoires in COVID-19. Measured with immunoSEQ multiplex PCR; TCRdb has only the in-frame clones, and not every one. The sample has roughly 160,000 clones, 82% seen once. Input material: PBMCs or T cells enriched from blood (not recorded which). All receptors come from a man aged 60 to 69 who had recovered from COVID-19.

The chain combines TRBV10-3 with TRBJ2-5, with D possibly TRBD2 on 5 matching bases. The CDR3 spans 14 residues. V lost 3 bases, J lost 4 bases, and 12 bases lay in between. Germline-derived CDR1 and CDR2 are ENHRY and SYGVKD. The DNA for the CDR3 is TGTGCCATCAGTGAAAAGGGAGTGGGAGAGACCCAGTACTTC. Its translation is CAISEKGVGETQYF.

This clone was observed a few times. V gene TRBV28 combines with J gene TRBJ2-5; D perhaps matches TRBD2 (6 bases). V was cut by 6 bases and J by 2 bases, with 16 bases left in between. Germline values: CDR1 MDHEN, CDR2 SYDVKM. The CDR3 sequence is 15 residues long. CDR3 protein: CASSNSRDSQETQYF. The CDR3 bases are TGTGCCAGCAGCAACTCCCGGGACTCTCAAGAGACCCAGTACTTC.

The chain joins TRBV19 to TRBJ2-5, with 8 bases matching TRBD1. In germline, CDR1 is LNHDA, CDR2 SQIVND (reference sequence). The CDR3 extends over 12 amino acids. With 7 bases clipped from V and 3 bases from J, the junction kept 1 base outside the gene matches. The DNA for the CDR3 is TGTGCCAGTAACAGGGGGGAAGAGACCCAGTACTTC. Its protein product is CASNRGEETQYF.

The chain recombines TRBV5-4 with TRBJ1-4; 7 nucleotides align to TRBD1. This CDR3 is built from 14 residues. V was clipped by 4 bases and J by 4 bases; unmatched bases: 4. CDR1 is SGHNT, CDR2 YYREEE, per germline (reference sequence). As DNA, the CDR3 is TGTGCCAGCAGCCTGGGACAGCGTAATGAAAAACTGTTTTTT. Protein: CASSLGQRNEKLFF.

The V and J genes are TRBV25-1 and TRBJ2-5; 14 positions match TRBD2. With 2 bases clipped from V and 3 bases from J, the junction kept 8 bases outside the gene matches. The CDR3 spans 18 residues. Germline V CDR1 and CDR2: MGHDK, SYGVNS. For the CDR3, the DNA is TGTGCCAGCAGTGAAGGGGGACTAGCGGGAGTTCAGGAAGAGACCCAGTACTTC. This gives the protein CASSEGGLAGVQEETQYF.

V usage is TRBV7-9 and J usage is TRBJ2-7; D is possibly TRBD1 (6 bases). The V and J ends lost 1 base and 4 bases respectively, with 11 bases between them. Germline V gene data show CDR1 as SEHNR and CDR2 as FQNEAQ (reference sequence). CDR3 length: 14 amino acids. In DNA, the CDR3 is TGTGCCAGCAGCTTAGACAGGGACGAATACGAGCAGTACTTC. Protein: CASSLDRDEYEQYF.

The rearrangement joins TRBV9 to TRBJ2-3; 14 bases match TRBD2. J gave up 5 bases and V 4 bases, and 6 bases lay outside the gene matches. Germline V gene data show CDR1 as SGDLS and CDR2 as YYNGEE. The CDR3 has 16 residues. CDR3 residues: CASSFPGLAGVDTQYF. DNA of the CDR3: TGTGCCAGCAGCTTTCCGGGACTAGCGGGAGTAGATACGCAGTATTTT.

The J gene is TRBJ1-2, the V gene TRBV5-4, with D maybe TRBD1 (5 bases). This CDR3 is 13 amino acids long. CDR1 and CDR2 from the germline V gene are SGHNT and YYREEE (reference sequence). V dropped 1 base and J dropped 6 bases, with 10 bases sitting between them. CDR3 nucleotides: TGTGCCAGCAGCTTGTGGAGGGACGATGGCTACACCTTC. Translation gives CASSLWRDDGYTF.

As concerns this clone: Other DNA sequences in this sample translate to the same CDR3. The genes are TRBV5-5 and TRBJ1-1; the D is unclear. Germline CDR1 is SGHKS and CDR2 is YYEKEE (reference sequence). CDR3 length: 14 amino acids. Trimming took off 0 bases at V and 1 base at J, with 7 bases between the two ends. The CDR3 bases are TGTGCCAGCAGCTTGGTTGGAGGGAACACTGAAGCTTTCTTT. Amino acid sequence: CASSLVGGNTEAFF. Filled out from reference TRBV5-5 and TRBJ1-1, the complete variable domain reads DAGVTQSPTHLIKTRGQQVTLRCSPISGHKSVSWYQQVLGQGPQFIFQYYEKEERGRGNFPDRFSARQFPNYSSELNVNALLLGDSALYLCASSLVGGNTEAFFGQGTRLTVV.

The J gene is TRBJ1-2, the V gene TRBV5-6, with D perhaps TRBD1 (5 bases). CDR1 and CDR2 from the germline V gene are SGHDT and YYEEEE. This CDR3 is 15 amino acids long. V lost 2 bases and J lost 5, with 16 bases in between. CDR3 amino acids: CASSFFRQSAYGYTF. DNA for the CDR3: TGTGCCAGCAGCTTCTTTCGACAGAGTGCTTATGGCTACACCTTC.

This clone was seen once. This same CDR3 is encoded by further DNA sequences in the sample. This sequence joins TRBV5-1 and TRBJ1-5; D possibly corresponds to TRBD1 (6 bases). Trimming cost V 4 bases and J 2 bases, with 10 bases left between them. There are 14 residues in the CDR3. Per germline, CDR1 SGHRS and CDR2 YFSETQ. CDR3 sequence (DNA): TGCGCCAGCAGCCTAACAGGGCGCAATCAGCCCCAGCATTTT. This codes for CASSLTGRNQPQHF.

This clone was observed a single time. The chain is built from TRBV3-1 (or the pseudogene TRBV3-2) and TRBJ1-2; 9 bases are a match to TRBD1. The trim removed 5 bases at V and 3 bases at J, leaving 10 bases unmatched. Per germline, CDR1 LGHDT and CDR2 YNNKEL (reference sequence). There are 16 residues in the CDR3. CDR3 protein: CASSKPGTGSDYGYTF. Written as DNA, the CDR3 is TGTGCCAGCAGCAAACCCGGGACAGGGTCGGACTATGGCTACACCTTC.

This chain uses TRBV2 with TRBJ2-2; the D is unclear. The germline V gene has CDR1 SNHLY and CDR2 FYNNEI. The CDR3 covers 13 residues. The V end lost 10 bases, the J end lost 6 bases, and 15 bases lay between the germline ends. CDR3 sequence reads: CATEPARAGELFF. CDR3 bases: TGTGCCACCGAGCCGGCTCGGGCCGGGGAGCTGTTTTTT. Based on the CDR3 plus reference TRBV2 and TRBJ2-2, the full variable domain is EPEVTQTPSHQVTQMGQEVILRCVPISNHLYFYWYRQILGQKVEFLVSFYNNEISEKSEIFDDQFSVERPDGSNFTLKIRSTKLEDSAMYFCATEPARAGELFFGEGSRLTVL.

The chain is built from TRBV5-6 and TRBJ1-5; weak D call: TRBD1 (5 bases). The V gene lost 1 base and the J gene lost 1 base, with 9 bases spanning the gap. CDR3 length equals 15 residues. CDR1 is SGHDT, CDR2 YYEEEE, per germline. The CDR3 region is CASSLIRQSNQPQHF. The CDR3 bases are TGTGCCAGCAGCTTGATAAGACAGAGCAATCAGCCCCAGCATTTT. The variable domain in full, with the rest retrieved from reference TRBV5-6 and TRBJ1-5, is DAGVTQSPTHLIKTRGQQVTLRCSPKSGHDTVSWYQQALGQGPQFIFQYYEEEERQRGNFPDRFSGHQFPNYSSELNVNALLLGDSALYLCASSLIRQSNQPQHFGDGTRLSIL.

V is TRBV28 and J is TRBJ2-1, with TRBD1 identical over 7 bases. The ends lost 5 bases at V and 5 bases at J; junction bases unmatched: 6. The CDR3 spans 14 residues. Germline V gene data show CDR1 as MDHEN and CDR2 as SYDVKM. CDR3 region: CASSRATGDNEQFF. The DNA of the CDR3 is TGTGCCAGCAGTAGGGCCACAGGGGACAATGAGCAGTTCTTC. Combining the CDR3 with reference TRBV28 and TRBJ2-1 gives the whole variable domain DVKVTQSSRYLVKRTGEKVFLECVQDMDHENMFWYRQDPGLGLRLIYFSYDVKMKEKGDIPEGYSVSREKKERFSLILESASTNQTSMYLCASSRATGDNEQFFGPGTRLTVL.

This clone was seen a few times. The chain employs TRBV19 and TRBJ2-1; D perhaps matches TRBD2 (5 bases). Germline lookup yields CDR1 LNHDA and CDR2 SQIVND (reference sequence). The ends were cut back, 1 base at V and 10 bases at J, with 14 bases in the middle. The CDR3 loop spans 14 amino acids. The DNA for the CDR3 is TGTGCCAGTAGTATAGTAGGTAGCGAACTAGAGCAGTTCTTC. Protein: CASSIVGSELEQFF.

The chain links TRBV5-1 to TRBJ2-1, with D tentatively TRBD2 (5 bases). The length of the CDR3 is 15 residues. Germline CDR1 is SGHRS and CDR2 is YFSETQ. With 0 bases removed from V and 6 bases from J, the gap between germline ends came to 13 bases. CDR3 sequence (DNA): TGCGCCAGCAGCTTGGCCGGGGTAGCAGGCAATGAGCAGTTCTTC. Translated, it gives CASSLAGVAGNEQFF.

This clone has only a few counts. The CDR3 spells CASSSPSDRRSYNSPLHF. The CDR3 DNA sequence: TGTGCCAGCAGCTCGCCGTCGGACAGGCGCTCCTATAATTCACCCCTCCACTTT. The gene calls are TRBV7-7 and TRBJ1-6, with 7 bases fitting TRBD1. Trimming took 4 bases from V and 0 from J; bases not matched to a gene: 9. Germline V gene lookup returns CDR1 SSHAT and CDR2 FNYEAQ (reference sequence). This CDR3 has 18 amino acids.

This chain joins TRBV5-6 and TRBJ1-2; 7 bases agree with TRBD1. Losses at the gene ends were 7 bases for V and 3 bases for J; bases not matched to a gene: 9. There are 14 residues in the CDR3. Germline V gives CDR1 SGHDT, CDR2 YYEEEE. CDR3 residues: CASLPSDRDYGYTF. The DNA for the CDR3 is TGTGCCAGCTTACCGTCTGACAGGGACTATGGCTACACCTTC. The full variable domain, completed using reference TRBV5-6 and TRBJ1-2, is DAGVTQSPTHLIKTRGQQVTLRCSPKSGHDTVSWYQQALGQGPQFIFQYYEEEERQRGNFPDRFSGHQFPNYSSELNVNALLLGDSALYLCASLPSDRDYGYTFGSGTRLTVV.

V usage is TRBV28 and J usage is TRBJ2-6, with 7 bases aligning to TRBD1. The CDR3 has 17 residues. The junction had 7 bases not matched to a gene; V was cut back by 5 bases and J by 0 bases. Germline CDR1 reads MDHEN; CDR2 reads SYDVKM. The CDR3 nucleotides read TGTGCCAGCAGTCCACCGGGACAGAGCTCTGGGGCCAACGTCCTGACTTTC. Its protein is CASSPPGQSSGANVLTF.

The rearrangement joins TRBV7-2 to TRBJ1-3; D uncertain. Germline V gene lookup returns CDR1 SGHTA and CDR2 FQGNSA. This CDR3 spans 14 amino acids. V lost 1 base to trimming and J lost 0 bases, with 4 bases between them. In nucleotides, the CDR3 is TGTGCCAGCAGCTTAGTCTCCTCTGGAAACACCATATATTTT. Translated: CASSLVSSGNTIYF.

The sample holds one count of this clone. Mismatch with germline at one junction end may stem from a read error. This chain uses TRBV7-9 with TRBJ1-2; D unclear. CDR1 and CDR2 from the germline V gene are SEHNR and FQNEAQ (reference sequence). The CDR3 covers 11 residues. In DNA form, the CDR3 reads TGTGCCAGCAGCTTCTTGGAGGGCTACGCCTTC. The encoded protein is CASSFLEGYAF.

The chain uses TRBV6-1 and TRBJ1-6; 8 bases match TRBD1. The CDR3 runs to 14 residues. The germline gives CDR1 MNHNS, CDR2 SASEGT. Trimming at V came to 3 bases and at J to 8 bases, leaving 3 bases not matched to a gene. CDR3 sequence (DNA): TGTGCCAGCAGTGAGCGGACAGGGTATTCACCCCTCCACTTT. Protein: CASSERTGYSPLHF.

V gene TRBV19 combines with J gene TRBJ2-7; 12 bases map to TRBD1. Trimming at V came to 5 bases and at J to 5 bases, leaving 4 bases not matched to a gene. Germline CDR1 LNHDA, CDR2 SQIVND (reference sequence). This CDR3 spans 14 amino acids. As DNA, the CDR3 is TGTGCCAGTAGTTCCGGGACAGGGGGCCACGAGCAGTACTTC. This encodes CASSSGTGGHEQYF.

V is TRBV7-3 and J is TRBJ2-5, with D unresolved. Germline CDR1 is SGHTA and CDR2 is FQGTGA. The CDR3 is made up of 13 amino acids. V was cut by 5 bases and J by 0 bases, with 7 bases left in between. CDR3 in DNA: TGTGCCAGCAGCCCTTATTACCAAGAGACCCAGTACTTC. It specifies CASSPYYQETQYF.

The chain carries TRBV19 and TRBJ2-1; TRBD1 matches at 9 bases. Germline V lookup: CDR1 LNHDA, CDR2 SQIVND (reference sequence). This CDR3 spans 17 amino acids. The V gene end was trimmed by 0 bases and the J gene end by 7 bases; junction bases not matched to a gene: 10. CDR3 protein: CASSIDQTMTGGNEQFF. Here the CDR3 DNA reads TGTGCCAGTAGTATAGATCAAACAATGACAGGGGGTAATGAGCAGTTCTTC.

V and J are TRBV28 and TRBJ1-2, with 10 nucleotides matching TRBD1. V gave up 0 bases and J gave up 6 bases; unmatched junction bases: 7. Germline V gene sequence: CDR1 MDHEN, CDR2 SYDVKM. This CDR3 contains 16 residues. The chain's CDR3 is CASSLWGQGRGHGYTF. CDR3 coding DNA: TGTGCCAGCAGTTTATGGGGACAGGGGAGGGGGCATGGCTACACCTTC.

This clone turned up a few times. The chain links TRBV5-4 to TRBJ1-6, with D perhaps TRBD1 (6 bases). CDR1 is SGHNT and CDR2 is YYREEE in the germline V gene (reference sequence). The CDR3 loop spans 17 amino acids. The germline V and J ends were trimmed by 4 bases and 7 bases, with 21 bases remaining between them. The CDR3 region is CASSDRQAPIGNSPLHF. DNA for the CDR3: TGTGCCAGCAGCGATCGACAGGCCCCAATAGGGAATTCACCCCTCCACTTT.

This clone appeared a single time. V usage is TRBV7-2 and J usage is TRBJ2-1, with 10 bases matching TRBD2. With 5 bases clipped from V and 6 bases from J, the junction kept 4 bases outside the gene matches. CDR3 length: 14 residues. Germline V CDR1 and CDR2: SGHTA, FQGNSA. The CDR3 loop reads CASSRGLAANEQFF. The DNA for the CDR3 is TGTGCCAGCAGCCGTGGACTAGCGGCCAATGAGCAGTTCTTC.

The sample holds a few counts of this clone. This chain uses TRBV28 with TRBJ1-5; possibly TRBD1 for D (6 bases). Trimming stripped 5 bases from V and 7 bases from J, with 9 bases between. The CDR3 consists of 12 residues. Germline V gene sequence: CDR1 MDHEN, CDR2 SYDVKM. The CDR3 DNA follows: TGTGCCAGCAGTGTACAGGGACAGCCCCAGCATTTT. Its protein product is CASSVQGQPQHF.

V gene TRBV7-2 combines with J gene TRBJ1-3; D uncertain. V lost 2 bases, J lost 3 bases, and 11 bases lay in between. From germline, CDR1 is SGHTA and CDR2 FQGNSA. The CDR3 covers 15 residues. The CDR3 nucleotides read TGTGCCAGCAGCTTATTATGGCTAGGTGGAAACACCATATATTTT. Protein product: CASSLLWLGGNTIYF.

This clone was seen more than once but under ten times. The same CDR3 is also encoded by other DNA sequences in this sample. J is TRBJ1-5 and V is TRBV5-8; D gene uncertain. The V end lost 0 bases, the J end lost 4 bases, and 2 bases lay between the germline ends. The CDR3 is 12 residues long. Germline assignment: CDR1 SGHTS and CDR2 YDEGEE. The CDR3 bases are TGTGCCAGCAGCTTGGCGAATCAGCCCCAGCATTTT. Amino acid sequence: CASSLANQPQHF.